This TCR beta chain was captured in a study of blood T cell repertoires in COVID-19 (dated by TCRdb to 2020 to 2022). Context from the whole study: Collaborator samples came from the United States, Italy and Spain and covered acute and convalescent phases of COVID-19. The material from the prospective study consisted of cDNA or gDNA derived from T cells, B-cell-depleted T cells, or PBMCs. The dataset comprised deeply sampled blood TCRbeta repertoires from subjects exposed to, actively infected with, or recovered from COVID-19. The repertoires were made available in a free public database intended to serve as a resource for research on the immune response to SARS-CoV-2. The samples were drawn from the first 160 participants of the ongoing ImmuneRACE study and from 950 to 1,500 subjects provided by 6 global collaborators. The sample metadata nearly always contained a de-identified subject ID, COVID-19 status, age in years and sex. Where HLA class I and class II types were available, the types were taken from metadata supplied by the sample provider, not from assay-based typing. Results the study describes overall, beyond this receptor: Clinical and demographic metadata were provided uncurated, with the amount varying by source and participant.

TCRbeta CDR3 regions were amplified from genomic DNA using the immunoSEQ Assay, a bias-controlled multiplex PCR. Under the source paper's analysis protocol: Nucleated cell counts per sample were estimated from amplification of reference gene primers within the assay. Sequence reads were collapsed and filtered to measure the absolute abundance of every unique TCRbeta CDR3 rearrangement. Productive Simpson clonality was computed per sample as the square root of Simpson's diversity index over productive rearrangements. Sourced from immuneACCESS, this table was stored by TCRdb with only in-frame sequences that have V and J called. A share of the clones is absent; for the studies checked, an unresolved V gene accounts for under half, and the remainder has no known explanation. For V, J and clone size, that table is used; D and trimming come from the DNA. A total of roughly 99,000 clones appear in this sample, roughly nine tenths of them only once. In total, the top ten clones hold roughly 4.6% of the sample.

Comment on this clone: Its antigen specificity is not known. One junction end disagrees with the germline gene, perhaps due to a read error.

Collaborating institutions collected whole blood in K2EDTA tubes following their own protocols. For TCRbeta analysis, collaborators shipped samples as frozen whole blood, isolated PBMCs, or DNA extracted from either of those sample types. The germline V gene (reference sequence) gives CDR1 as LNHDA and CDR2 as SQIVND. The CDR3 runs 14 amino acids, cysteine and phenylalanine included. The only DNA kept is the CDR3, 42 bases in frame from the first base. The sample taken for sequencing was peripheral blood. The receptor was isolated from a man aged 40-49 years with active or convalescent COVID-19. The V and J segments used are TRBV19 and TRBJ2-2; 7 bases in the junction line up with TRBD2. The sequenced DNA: TGTGCCAGTAGTACCCTCCAAACTAGCGTCCCCACGCTTTTT. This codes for CASSTLQTSVPTLF.